These 14 T cell receptor beta chains were sequenced from one sample in a study of cytomegalovirus exposure and HLA in healthy donors. The PCR ran on 60 Vbeta and 13 Jbeta primers. Data came from immunoSEQ multiplex PCR; TCRdb stores just in-frame clones and leaves some out. Altogether some 120,000 clones are present, 81% being singletons, with the ten largest covering about 1.8%. The sample consisted of PBMCs. The origin of the receptors is a man younger than 30 in good health and CMV-seronegative.

This clone turned up a few times. The chain employs TRBV4-1 and TRBJ1-1, with TRBD1 matching over 10 bases. Germline V gene sequence: CDR1 MGHRA, CDR2 YSYEKL. This CDR3 has 14 amino acids. Germline trimming cut 3 bases from V and 8 bases from J; bases unmatched to any gene: 6. This chain's CDR3 is CASSQPGQGKEAFF. CDR3 DNA: TGCGCCAGCAGCCAGCCGGGACAGGGGAAGGAAGCTTTCTTT.

This chain connects TRBV4-3 to TRBJ2-7; perhaps TRBD2 as D (5 bases). The ends were cut back, 1 base at V and 4 bases at J, with 14 bases in the middle. This CDR3 has 15 amino acids. Per the germline V gene, CDR1 is LGHNA and CDR2 is YSLEER. CDR3 nucleotides: TGCGCCAGCAGCCAAGTCTCGGGTAGCGAGTACGAGCAGTACTTC. Translated, it gives CASSQVSGSEYEQYF.

The chain is built from TRBV7-6 and TRBJ1-1, with TRBD1 identical over 7 bases. V was clipped by 6 bases and J by 2 bases; unmatched bases: 3. The CDR3 runs 13 residues. The V gene's germline CDR1 is SGHVS and CDR2 FNYEAQ. The CDR3 DNA is TGTGCCAGCAGTCGACAGGGAAACACTGAAGCTTTCTTT. Its protein product is CASSRQGNTEAFF.

The V call is TRBV6-1, the J call TRBJ1-6; 12 bases map to TRBD1. The CDR3 extends over 14 amino acids. The V gene's germline CDR1 is MNHNS and CDR2 SASEGT. V dropped 5 bases and J dropped 10; count of bases not matched to a gene: 3. For the CDR3, the DNA is TGTGCCAGCAGTCGGGACAGGGGGCAATCACCCCTCCACTTT. As protein: CASSRDRGQSPLHF.

The chain joins TRBV19 to TRBJ2-2; D is unresolved. Germline V gene lookup returns CDR1 LNHDA and CDR2 SQIVND (reference sequence). CDR3 length: 16 residues. V gave up 1 base and J gave up 1 base, with 10 bases separating them. Written as DNA, the CDR3 is TGTGCCAGTAGTATAGGCCATAGTCTGAACACCGGGGAGCTGTTTTTT. It yields the protein CASSIGHSLNTGELFF.

This chain uses TRBV18 with TRBJ1-6, with 8 bases fitting TRBD1. CDR1 is KGHSH, CDR2 LQKENI, per germline. There are 20 residues in the CDR3. V shed 5 bases and J 9 bases; nucleotides not matched to a gene: 24. As DNA, the CDR3 is TGTGCCAGCTCAGCATTACCTCCCGTCGATACAGGGGGTGTGAGTTCACCCCTCCACTTT. Amino acid sequence: CASSALPPVDTGGVSSPLHF.

This clone has just one count. The CDR3 protein is CAGAPGTGGSGANVLTF. CDR3 DNA: TGTGCCGGAGCCCCCGGGACAGGGGGCTCTGGGGCCAACGTCCTGACTTTC. The chain joins TRBV19 to TRBJ2-6; 11 bases line up with TRBD1. The trim removed 11 bases at V and 0 bases at J, leaving 9 bases unmatched. In germline, CDR1 is LNHDA, CDR2 SQIVND (reference sequence). The CDR3 length is 17 residues.

This chain links TRBV25-1 with TRBJ1-1, with D maybe TRBD1 (5 bases). Trimming shortened V by 0 bases and J by 1 base, and 9 bases separated the two germline ends. The V gene's germline CDR1 is MGHDK and CDR2 SYGVNS. The CDR3 extends over 15 amino acids. The CDR3 loop is CASSEYRERNTEAFF. The CDR3 nucleotides read TGTGCCAGCAGTGAATACAGGGAAAGGAACACTGAAGCTTTCTTT.

V and J are TRBV11-2 and TRBJ1-1, with unresolved D. Deletions cut 3 bases from V and 9 bases from J, with 11 bases between. The CDR3 is 12 amino acids. The V gene's germline CDR1 is SGHAT and CDR2 FQNNGV. The CDR3 sequence: CASSLLLKQAFF. As DNA, the CDR3 is TGTGCCAGCAGCTTGCTGTTGAAGCAAGCTTTCTTT.

In its sample, this clone was seen once. The J gene is TRBJ2-2, the V gene TRBV5-5; 7 bases line up with TRBD2. CDR1 and CDR2 (germline): SGHKS, YYEKEE (reference sequence). The J segment lost 6 bases and the V segment lost 4 bases, leaving 15 bases of the junction unmatched. The length of the CDR3 is 17 residues. CDR3: CASSHNLAGVVAGELFF. For the CDR3, the DNA is TGTGCCAGCAGCCACAATTTGGCGGGGGTGGTAGCCGGGGAGCTGTTTTTT.

This chain uses TRBV5-1 with TRBJ1-5; D is ambiguous. The CDR3 has 15 residues. Germline-derived CDR1 and CDR2 are SGHRS and YFSETQ. V lost 0 bases and J 6 bases, leaving 13 bases between the germline ends. The CDR3 coding sequence is TGCGCCAGCAGCTTGGGGGCAGACGGTAGTCAGCCCCAGCATTTT. Its translation: CASSLGADGSQPQHF.

The V and J genes are TRBV10-3 and TRBJ1-2; TRBD1 is a possible D gene (6 bases). The CDR3 runs to 13 residues. Trimming removed 6 bases from V and 2 bases from J, with 10 bases in between. CDR1 ENHRY and CDR2 SYGVKD come from the germline V gene. CDR3 amino acids: CAISPTGNYGYTF. In DNA form, the CDR3 reads TGTGCCATCAGCCCCACAGGGAACTATGGCTACACCTTC.

The chain uses TRBV7-9 and TRBJ1-3; 7 bases are shared with TRBD1. The CDR3 spans 15 residues. V dropped 5 bases and J dropped 4; count of bases not matched to a gene: 8. CDR1 is SEHNR, CDR2 FQNEAQ, per germline (reference sequence). As DNA, the CDR3 is TGTGCCAGCAGCCTGACAGGGAAGGAGGGAAACACCATATATTTT. It yields the protein CASSLTGKEGNTIYF.

The genes are TRBV18 and TRBJ1-1; tentatively, D is TRBD1 (5 bases). There are 15 residues in the CDR3. Trimming shortened V by 0 bases and J by 0 bases, and 8 bases separated the two germline ends. CDR1 and CDR2 from the germline V gene are KGHSH and LQKENI. CDR3 coding DNA: TGTGCCAGCTCACCACCAGGGGTCATGAACACTGAAGCTTTCTTT. Translated, it gives CASSPPGVMNTEAFF.